These 5 T cell receptor beta chains originate from one sample sequenced in a study of OX40 agonist ivuxolimab in advanced cancers. Profiling relied on immunoSEQ multiplex PCR, and the TCRdb table lists in-frame clones only, not all of them. The data hold around 150,000 clones, with approximately 94% observed a single time. The input for sequencing was CD4+ or CD8+ T cells sorted from blood, taken in a trial of the OX40 agonist ivuxolimab. Every receptor here comes from an adult with an advanced solid tumor such as melanoma, head and neck, liver or kidney cancer.

The V gene is TRBV27, the J gene TRBJ1-6; tentative D call: TRBD1 (6 bases). The CDR3 contains 16 residues. The germline V gene encodes CDR1 MNHEY and CDR2 SMNVEV (reference sequence). V lost 3 bases, J lost 8 bases, and 17 bases lay in between. The CDR3 DNA is TGTGCCAGCAGTTTCCTCAAGACAGGATCGGATTCACCCCTCCACTTT. It yields the protein CASSFLKTGSDSPLHF.

The chain recombines TRBV19 with TRBJ1-5, with 8 bases fitting TRBD1. V lost 5 bases, J lost 1 base, and 4 bases stayed unmatched. The CDR3 extends over 15 amino acids. Per the germline V gene, CDR1 is LNHDA and CDR2 is SQIVND (reference sequence). CDR3 in DNA: TGTGCCAGTAGTTCGCGACAGGGGAGCAATCAGCCCCAGCATTTT. Protein product: CASSSRQGSNQPQHF.

The rearrangement uses TRBV19 and TRBJ2-3; 10 nucleotides line up with TRBD2. The ends lost 5 bases at V and 2 bases at J; junction bases unmatched: 10. CDR3 length: 17 residues. Germline CDR1 and CDR2: LNHDA and SQIVND (reference sequence). The CDR3 here is CASSRPLAGFNTDTQYF. CDR3 coding DNA: TGTGCCAGTAGTCGACCACTAGCGGGATTTAACACAGATACGCAGTATTTT.

The V call is TRBV7-7, the J call TRBJ2-1; D gene unclear. Deletions cut 5 bases from V and 10 bases from J, with 12 bases between. The CDR3 is 12 amino acids. In germline, CDR1 is SSHAT, CDR2 FNYEAQ (reference sequence). As DNA, the CDR3 is TGTGCCAGCAGCCCCCTCTCCAGCGAGCAGTTCTTC. Protein: CASSPLSSEQFF. Looking up the rest from reference TRBV7-7 and TRBJ2-1 gives the full variable domain: GAGVSQSPRYKVTKRGQDVTLRCDPISSHATLYWYQQALGQGPEFLTYFNYEAQPDKSGLPSDRFSAERPEGSISTLTIQRTEQRDSAMYRCASSPLSSEQFFGPGTRLTVL.

This rearrangement joins TRBV16 to TRBJ1-1; 8 bases align to TRBD1. Trimming took 4 bases from V and 4 from J; bases not matched to a gene: 2. CDR1 is KGHSY and CDR2 is FQNENV in the germline V gene. The CDR3 consists of 13 residues. The DNA for the CDR3 is TGTGCCAGCAGCCCAGGACAGGGCACTGAAGCTTTCTTT. Amino acid sequence: CASSPGQGTEAFF.